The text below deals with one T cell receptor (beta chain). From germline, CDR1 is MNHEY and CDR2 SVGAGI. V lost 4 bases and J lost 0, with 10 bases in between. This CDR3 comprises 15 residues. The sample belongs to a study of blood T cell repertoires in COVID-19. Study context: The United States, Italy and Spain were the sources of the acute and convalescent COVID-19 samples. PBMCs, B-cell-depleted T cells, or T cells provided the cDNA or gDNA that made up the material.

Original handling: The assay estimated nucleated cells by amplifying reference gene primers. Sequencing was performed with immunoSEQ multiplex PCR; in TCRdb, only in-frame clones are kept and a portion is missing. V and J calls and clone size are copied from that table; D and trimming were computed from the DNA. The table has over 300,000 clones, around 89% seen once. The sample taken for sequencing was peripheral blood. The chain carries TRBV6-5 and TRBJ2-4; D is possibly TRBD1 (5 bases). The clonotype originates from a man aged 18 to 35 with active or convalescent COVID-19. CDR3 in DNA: TGTGCCAGCAGTTCAGGGTGGAGAGCCAAAAACATTCAGTACTTC. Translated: CASSSGWRAKNIQYF.